The table lists the clone carrying this T cell receptor (beta chain) with a few counts. The CDR3 is 14 amino acids. Trimming took off 6 bases at V and 6 bases at J, with 17 bases between the two ends. CDR1 and CDR2 (germline): MNHNY, SVGAGI (reference sequence). The source of the sample is a study of glioma-infiltrating T cells after dendritic cell vaccination. Using immunoSEQ multiplex PCR, the repertoire was profiled, and TCRdb retains in-frame clones only, with some absent. The sample holds around 72,000 clones, 81% seen once. This clonotype originated in a human donor with glioblastoma. The gene calls are TRBV6-6 and TRBJ1-1, with D hard to call. Sequencing used blood, obtained before dendritic cell vaccination. Here the CDR3 reads CASRPFSLGAEAFF. CDR3 sequence (DNA): TGTGCCAGCAGGCCTTTTAGCCTAGGCGCTGAAGCTTTCTTT.